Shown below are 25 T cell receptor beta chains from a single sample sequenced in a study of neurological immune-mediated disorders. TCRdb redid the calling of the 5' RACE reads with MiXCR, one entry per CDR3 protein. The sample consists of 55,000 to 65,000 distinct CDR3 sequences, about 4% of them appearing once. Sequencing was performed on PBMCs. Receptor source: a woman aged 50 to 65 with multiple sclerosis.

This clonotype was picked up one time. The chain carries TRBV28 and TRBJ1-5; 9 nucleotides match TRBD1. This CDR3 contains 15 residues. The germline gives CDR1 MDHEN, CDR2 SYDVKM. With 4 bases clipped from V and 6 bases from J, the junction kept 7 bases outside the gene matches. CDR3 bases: TGTGCCAGCAGTTACCCGACAGGGGGAATTCAGCCCCAGCATTTT. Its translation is CASSYPTGGIQPQHF.

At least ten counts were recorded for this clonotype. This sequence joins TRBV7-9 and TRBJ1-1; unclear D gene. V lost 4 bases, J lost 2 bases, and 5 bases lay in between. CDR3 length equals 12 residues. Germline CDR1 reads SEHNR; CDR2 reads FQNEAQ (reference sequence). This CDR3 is CASSSINTEAFF. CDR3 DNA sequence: TGTGCCAGCAGCTCCATTAACACTGAAGCTTTCTTT.

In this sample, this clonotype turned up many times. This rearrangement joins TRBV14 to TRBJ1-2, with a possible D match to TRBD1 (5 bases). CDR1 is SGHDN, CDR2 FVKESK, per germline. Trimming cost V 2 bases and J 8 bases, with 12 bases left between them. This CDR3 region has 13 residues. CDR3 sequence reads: CASSQSRGAGYTF. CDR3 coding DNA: TGTGCCAGCAGCCAATCGAGAGGGGCCGGCTACACCTTC.

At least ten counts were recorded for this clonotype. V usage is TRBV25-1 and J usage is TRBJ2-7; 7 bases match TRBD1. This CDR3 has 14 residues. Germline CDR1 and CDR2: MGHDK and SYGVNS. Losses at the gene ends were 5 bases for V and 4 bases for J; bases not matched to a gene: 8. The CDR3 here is CASSKQGSSYEQYF. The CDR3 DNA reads TGTGCCAGCAGTAAACAGGGGAGTTCGTACGAGCAGTACTTC.

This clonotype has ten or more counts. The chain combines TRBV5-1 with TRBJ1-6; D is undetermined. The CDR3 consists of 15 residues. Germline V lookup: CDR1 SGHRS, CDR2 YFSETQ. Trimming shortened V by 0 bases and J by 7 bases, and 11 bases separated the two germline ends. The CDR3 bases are TGCGCCAGCAGCTTGGAGGCAGGAATAAATTCACCCCTCCACTTT. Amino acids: CASSLEAGINSPLHF.

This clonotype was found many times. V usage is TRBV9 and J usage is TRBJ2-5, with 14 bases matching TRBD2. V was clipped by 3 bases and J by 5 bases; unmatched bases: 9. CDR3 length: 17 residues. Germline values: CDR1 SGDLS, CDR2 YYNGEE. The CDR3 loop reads CASSAGGLAGARETQYF. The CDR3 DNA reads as TGTGCCAGCAGCGCCGGGGGACTAGCGGGAGCCAGGGAGACCCAGTACTTC.

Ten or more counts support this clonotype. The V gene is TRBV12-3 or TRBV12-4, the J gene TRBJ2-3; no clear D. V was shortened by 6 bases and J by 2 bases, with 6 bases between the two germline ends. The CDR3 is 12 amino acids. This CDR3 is CASRFYTDTQYF. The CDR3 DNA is TGTGCCAGCAGATTCTACACAGATACGCAGTATTTT.

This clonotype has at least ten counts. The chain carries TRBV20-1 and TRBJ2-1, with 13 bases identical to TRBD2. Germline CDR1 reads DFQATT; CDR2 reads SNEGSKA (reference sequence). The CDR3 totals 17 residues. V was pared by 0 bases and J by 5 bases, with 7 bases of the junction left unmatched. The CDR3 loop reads CSARDRLGLAGHNEQFF. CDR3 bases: TGCAGTGCTAGAGATCGTCTGGGACTAGCGGGACACAATGAGCAGTTCTTC.

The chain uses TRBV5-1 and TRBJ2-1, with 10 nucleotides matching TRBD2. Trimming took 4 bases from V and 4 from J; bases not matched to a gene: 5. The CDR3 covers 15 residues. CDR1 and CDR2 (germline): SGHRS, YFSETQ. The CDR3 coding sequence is TGCGCCAGCAGCATACTAGCGGGATCGTACAATGAGCAGTTCTTC. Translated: CASSILAGSYNEQFF.

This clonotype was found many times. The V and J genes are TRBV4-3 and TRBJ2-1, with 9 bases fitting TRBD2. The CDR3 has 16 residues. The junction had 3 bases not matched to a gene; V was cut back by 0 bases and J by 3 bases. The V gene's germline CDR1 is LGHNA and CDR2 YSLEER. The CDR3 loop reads CASSQDLAGSYNEQFF. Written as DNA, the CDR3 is TGCGCCAGCAGCCAAGATCTAGCGGGAAGCTACAATGAGCAGTTCTTC.

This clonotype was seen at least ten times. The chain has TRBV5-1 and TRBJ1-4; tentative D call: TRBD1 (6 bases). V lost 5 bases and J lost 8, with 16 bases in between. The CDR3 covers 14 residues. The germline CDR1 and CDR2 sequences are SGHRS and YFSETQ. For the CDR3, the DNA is TGCGCCAGCAGGGTCGGGCAGGGGCGGGAAAAACTGTTTTTT. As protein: CASRVGQGREKLFF.

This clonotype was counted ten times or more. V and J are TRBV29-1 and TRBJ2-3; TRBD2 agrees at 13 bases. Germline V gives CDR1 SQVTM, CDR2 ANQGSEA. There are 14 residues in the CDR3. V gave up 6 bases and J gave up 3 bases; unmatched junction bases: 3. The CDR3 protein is CSVAGLAGTDTQYF. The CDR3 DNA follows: TGCAGCGTGGCGGGACTAGCGGGAACAGATACGCAGTATTTT.

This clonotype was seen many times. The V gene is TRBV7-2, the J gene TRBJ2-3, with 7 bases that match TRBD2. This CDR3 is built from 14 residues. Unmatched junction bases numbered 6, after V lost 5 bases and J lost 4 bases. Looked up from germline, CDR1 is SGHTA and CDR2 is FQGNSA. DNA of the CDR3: TGTGCCAGCAGCCGGACTAGAGGGTCAGATACGCAGTATTTT. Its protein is CASSRTRGSDTQYF.

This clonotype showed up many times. As DNA, the CDR3 is TGCAGTGCTAGCCCCCGGGACAAAGTTACCTACGAGCAGTACTTC. Its translation: CSASPRDKVTYEQYF. The rearrangement joins TRBV20-1 to TRBJ2-7; D possibly corresponds to TRBD1 (6 bases). V was cut by 3 bases and J by 2 bases, with 17 bases left in between. The CDR3 spans 15 residues. The germline V gene encodes CDR1 DFQATT and CDR2 SNEGSKA (reference sequence).

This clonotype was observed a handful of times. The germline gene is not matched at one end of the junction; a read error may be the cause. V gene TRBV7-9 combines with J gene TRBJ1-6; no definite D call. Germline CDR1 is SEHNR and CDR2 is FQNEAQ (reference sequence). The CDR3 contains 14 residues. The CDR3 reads CASSLKGNNSPLNF. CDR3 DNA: TGTGCCAGCAGCTTGAAAGGGAATAATTCACCCCTCAACTTT. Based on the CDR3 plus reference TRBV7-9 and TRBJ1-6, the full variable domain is DTGVSQNPRHKITKRGQNVTFRCDPISEHNRLYWYRQTLGQGPEFLTYFQNEAQLEKSRLLSDRFSAERPKGSFSTLEIQRTEQGDSAMYLCASSLKGNNSPLNFGNGTRLTVT.

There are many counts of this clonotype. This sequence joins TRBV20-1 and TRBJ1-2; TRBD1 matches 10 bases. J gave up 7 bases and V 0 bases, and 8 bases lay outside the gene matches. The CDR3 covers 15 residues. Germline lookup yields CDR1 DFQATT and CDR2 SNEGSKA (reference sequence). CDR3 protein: CSARDTGTGEGGYTF. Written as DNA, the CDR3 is TGCAGTGCTAGAGACACCGGGACAGGGGAGGGTGGCTACACCTTC.

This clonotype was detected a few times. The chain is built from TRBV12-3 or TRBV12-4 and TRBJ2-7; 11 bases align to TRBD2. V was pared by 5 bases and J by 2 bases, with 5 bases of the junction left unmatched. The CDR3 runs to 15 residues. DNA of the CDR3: TGTGCCAGCAGTCGGGGACTAGCGGAAACCTACGAGCAGTACTTC. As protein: CASSRGLAETYEQYF.

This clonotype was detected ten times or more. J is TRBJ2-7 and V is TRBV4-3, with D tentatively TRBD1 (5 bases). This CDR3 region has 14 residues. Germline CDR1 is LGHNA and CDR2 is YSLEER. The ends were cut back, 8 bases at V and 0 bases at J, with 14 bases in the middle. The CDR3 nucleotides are TGCGCCAGCCACTTATCCGACAGCTCCTACGAGCAGTACTTC. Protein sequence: CASHLSDSSYEQYF.

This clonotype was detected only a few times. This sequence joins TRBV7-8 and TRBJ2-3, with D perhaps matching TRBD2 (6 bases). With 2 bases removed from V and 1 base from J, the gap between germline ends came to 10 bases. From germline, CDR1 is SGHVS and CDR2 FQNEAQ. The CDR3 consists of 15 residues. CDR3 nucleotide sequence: TGTGCCAGCAGCTTAATCCCGGGAGGCACAGATACGCAGTATTTT. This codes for CASSLIPGGTDTQYF.

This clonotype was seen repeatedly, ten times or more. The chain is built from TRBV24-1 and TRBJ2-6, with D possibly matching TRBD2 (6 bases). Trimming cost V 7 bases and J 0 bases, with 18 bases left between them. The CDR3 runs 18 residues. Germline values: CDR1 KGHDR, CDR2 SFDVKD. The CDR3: CATSPGLLLSSGANVLTF. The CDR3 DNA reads TGTGCCACCAGCCCGGGACTCCTATTAAGCTCTGGGGCCAACGTCCTGACTTTC.

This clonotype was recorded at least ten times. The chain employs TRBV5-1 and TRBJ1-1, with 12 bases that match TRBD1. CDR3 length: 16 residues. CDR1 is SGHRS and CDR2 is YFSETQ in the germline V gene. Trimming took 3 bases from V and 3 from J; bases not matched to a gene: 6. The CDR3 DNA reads TGCGCCAGCAGCTGGGGACAGGGGGCCATGGACACTGAAGCTTTCTTT. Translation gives CASSWGQGAMDTEAFF. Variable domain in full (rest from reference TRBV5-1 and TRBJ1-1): KAGVTQTPRYLIKTRGQQVTLSCSPISGHRSVSWYQQTPGQGLQFLFEYFSETQRNKGNFPGRFSGRQFSNSRSEMNVSTLELGDSALYLCASSWGQGAMDTEAFFGQGTRLTVV.

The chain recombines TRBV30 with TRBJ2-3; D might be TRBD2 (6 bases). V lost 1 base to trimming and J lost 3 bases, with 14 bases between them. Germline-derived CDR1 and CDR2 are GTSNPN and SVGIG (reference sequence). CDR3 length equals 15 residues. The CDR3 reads CAWSAGVETTDTQYF. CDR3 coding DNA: TGTGCCTGGAGTGCGGGGGTAGAAACAACAGATACGCAGTATTTT.

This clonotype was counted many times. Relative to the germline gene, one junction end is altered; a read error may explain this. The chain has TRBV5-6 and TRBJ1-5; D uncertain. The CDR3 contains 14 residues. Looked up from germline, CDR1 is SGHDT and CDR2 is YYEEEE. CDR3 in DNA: TGTGCCAGCAGCTTGTTGGATAGCAATCAGCCCCAGAATTTT. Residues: CASSLLDSNQPQNF.

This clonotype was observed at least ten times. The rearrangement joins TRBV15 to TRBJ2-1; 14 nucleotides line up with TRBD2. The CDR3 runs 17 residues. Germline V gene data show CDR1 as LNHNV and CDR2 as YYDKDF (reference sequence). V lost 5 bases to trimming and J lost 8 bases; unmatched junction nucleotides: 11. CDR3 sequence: CATSPTGLAGVGDEQFF. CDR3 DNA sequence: TGTGCCACCAGCCCCACGGGACTAGCGGGAGTCGGAGATGAGCAGTTCTTC.

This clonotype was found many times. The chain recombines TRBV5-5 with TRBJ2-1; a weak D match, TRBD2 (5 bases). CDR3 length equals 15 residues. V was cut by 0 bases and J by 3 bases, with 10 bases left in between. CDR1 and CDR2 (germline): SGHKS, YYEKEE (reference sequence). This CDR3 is CASSLEQRSYNEQFF. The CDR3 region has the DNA TGTGCCAGCAGCTTGGAGCAGCGGAGCTACAATGAGCAGTTCTTC.